These 8 T cell receptor beta chains originate from one sample sequenced in a study of human T cells and chemical hapten exposure. Time point given: patch test 1, 2 weeks after DPC sensitization. Documented treatment: therapeutic diphenylcyclopropenone sensitization with weekly scalp DPC. TCRdb passed the RACE reads through MiXCR, listing each CDR3 protein once. Of around 300,000 distinct CDR3 sequences detected, around 7% appear once; the ten largest clones hold 8.4%. The sample here was whole blood, taken in connection with sensitization to the hapten diphenylcyclopropenone (DPC). The receptors come from a woman aged 18-29 years with alopecia areata. Some clones in this sample may be carry-over from other donors' samples.

V usage is TRBV28 and J usage is TRBJ1-6; 9 bases are a match to TRBD1. CDR1 is MDHEN, CDR2 SYDVKM, per germline. Trimming at V came to 7 bases and at J to 6 bases, leaving 13 bases not matched to a gene. This CDR3 region has 17 residues. The CDR3 DNA sequence: TGTGCCAGCACACCTCCCTCCGGGACAGGGATTAATTCACCCCTCCACTTT. Translation gives CASTPPSGTGINSPLHF.

A few counts support this clonotype. The chain combines TRBV7-2 with TRBJ2-5, with 8 bases that match TRBD2. The CDR3 contains 18 residues. The germline gives CDR1 SGHTA, CDR2 FQGNSA. V was clipped by 4 bases and J by 5 bases; unmatched bases: 18. CDR3 sequence reads: CASSSVNYMAGGVETQYF. The DNA for the CDR3 is TGTGCCAGCAGCTCTGTGAACTATATGGCGGGGGGAGTGGAGACCCAGTACTTC.

At least ten counts were recorded for this clonotype. The rearrangement uses TRBV7-2 and TRBJ2-5; D ambiguous. Germline V lookup: CDR1 SGHTA, CDR2 FQGNSA. Trimming stripped 4 bases from V and 1 base from J, with 7 bases between. The CDR3 sequence is 13 residues long. CDR3 nucleotides: TGTGCCAGCAGCTCCGGGCTCCAAGAGACCCAGTACTTC. As protein: CASSSGLQETQYF. The variable domain in full, completed from reference TRBV7-2 and TRBJ2-5, reads GAGVSQSPSNKVTEKGKDVELRCDPISGHTALYWYRQSLGQGLEFLIYFQGNSAPDKSGLPSDRFSAERTGGSVSTLTIQRTQQEDSAVYLCASSSGLQETQYFGPGTRLLVL.

In this sample, this clonotype turned up many times. The V and J genes are TRBV29-1 and TRBJ2-3; tentatively, D is TRBD2 (6 bases). V was trimmed by 2 bases and J by 8 bases, leaving 14 bases between them. There are 13 residues in the CDR3. The germline V gene encodes CDR1 SQVTM and CDR2 ANQGSEA. In DNA, the CDR3 is TGCAGCGTTGAAATGTCCGGGGGAAGTACGCAGTATTTT. This encodes CSVEMSGGSTQYF.

This clonotype has a count of ten or more. This chain uses TRBV7-2 with TRBJ2-7, with no clear D. The CDR3 extends over 14 amino acids. Deletions cut 5 bases from V and 4 bases from J, with 15 bases between. Germline V lookup: CDR1 SGHTA, CDR2 FQGNSA. CDR3 in DNA: TGTGCCAGCAGCCAATTTCCCGCCCCATACGAGCAGTACTTC. Its protein product is CASSQFPAPYEQYF.

This clonotype appeared a single time. This rearrangement joins TRBV14 to TRBJ2-1; 9 bases line up with TRBD1. With V trimmed by 3 bases and J by 15 bases, 12 bases remained unmatched. CDR3 size: 14 residues. Per germline, CDR1 SGHDN and CDR2 FVKESK. The CDR3 DNA reads as TGTGCCAGCAGCCATCTGACCCCGGGACAGGGCCGGTTCTTC. Translation: CASSHLTPGQGRFF. Looking up the rest from reference TRBV14 and TRBJ2-1 gives the full variable domain: EAGVTQFPSHSVIEKGQTVTLRCDPISGHDNLYWYRRVMGKEIKFLLHFVKESKQDESGMPNNRFLAERTGGTYSTLKVQPAELEDSGVYFCASSHLTPGQGRFFGPGTRLTVL.

The chain uses TRBV12-3 or TRBV12-4 and TRBJ1-5, with 9 bases identical to TRBD1. With V trimmed by 6 bases and J by 7 bases, 19 bases remained unmatched. CDR3 size: 18 residues. The CDR3 loop is CASSSDNSGTGRNQPQHF. DNA of the CDR3: TGTGCCAGCAGCTCTGACAACTCCGGGACAGGGAGGAACCAGCCCCAGCATTTT.

This clonotype was seen repeatedly, ten times or more. The DNA for the CDR3 is TGTGCCAGCAGCCTCCGGACCGGGGCGGGGTTTGCTTTCTTT. Its protein product is CASSLRTGAGFAFF. The chain uses TRBV3-1 and TRBJ1-1; D possibly corresponds to TRBD1 (5 bases). CDR1 LGHDT and CDR2 YNNKEL come from the germline V gene (reference sequence). This CDR3 is 14 amino acids long. V dropped 4 bases and J dropped 11 bases, with 20 bases sitting between them.